This T cell receptor (beta chain) is drawn from a study of shared clonotypes between healthy human individuals. Sequenced by immunoSEQ multiplex PCR; TCRdb stores in-frame clones only, minus some. Of 2 million to 2.5 million clones in the sample, roughly 95% were seen once. CDR3 size: 12 residues. CDR1 and CDR2 (germline): SGHTA, FQGNSA. V was pared by 5 bases and J by 5 bases, with 9 bases between. A word on this clone: The sample contains more than one DNA sequence encoding this CDR3.

The chain links TRBV7-2 to TRBJ2-5, with D perhaps matching TRBD2 (5 bases). The receptor's source is a man between 18 and 29 years old in good health. Sequenced: naive CD4+ T cells sorted from blood. Subset in this sample: CD45RA+ positively selected. Here the CDR3 reads CASSRDLETQYF. In DNA form, the CDR3 reads TGTGCCAGCAGCCGGGATCTGGAGACCCAGTACTTC. The full variable domain, completed using reference TRBV7-2 and TRBJ2-5, is GAGVSQSPSNKVTEKGKDVELRCDPISGHTALYWYRQSLGQGLEFLIYFQGNSAPDKSGLPSDRFSAERTGGSVSTLTIQRTQQEDSAVYLCASSRDLETQYFGPGTRLLVL.